This entry features one T cell receptor (beta chain) sequence. Its antigen is undetermined. Trimming removed 6 bases from V and 7 bases from J; junction bases left unmatched: 4. CDR1 SNHLY and CDR2 FYNNEI come from the germline V gene. The CDR3 sequence is 14 residues long. These data are taken from a study of shared clonotypes between healthy human individuals. Study-level points and caveats: Clonotypes that were shared across a handful of donors made up approximately 5% of naive CD4 clonotypes.

Sequencing used immunoSEQ multiplex PCR; TCRdb keeps in-frame clones, though not all of them. The table has about 1.1 million clones, 70% to 80% seen once. This chain joins TRBV2 and TRBJ1-6; 9 bases align to TRBD1. The sequencing input was memory CD4+ T cells from PBMCs. Subset indicated: CD45RA-negative fraction. This receptor was taken from a man aged 18 to 35 in good health. Some clones in this sample may be carry-over from other donors' samples. This chain's CDR3 is CASRPGQGNSPLHF. CDR3 nucleotide sequence: TGTGCCAGCAGACCCGGACAGGGGAATTCACCCCTCCACTTT. Combining the CDR3 with reference TRBV2 and TRBJ1-6 gives the whole variable domain EPEVTQTPSHQVTQMGQEVILRCVPISNHLYFYWYRQILGQKVEFLVSFYNNEISEKSEIFDDQFSVERPDGSNFTLKIRSTKLEDSAMYFCASRPGQGNSPLHFGNGTRLTVT.